One sample yielded the 23 T cell receptor beta chains listed below, sequenced in a study of cytomegalovirus exposure and HLA in healthy donors. PCR used 60 Vbeta primers and 13 Jbeta primers. Using immunoSEQ multiplex PCR, the repertoire was profiled, and TCRdb retains in-frame clones only, with some absent. The sample consists of about 110,000 clones, under 85% of them appearing once. The sequencing sample was made of PBMCs. The receptor set was obtained from a human donor in good health.

This chain links TRBV11-2 with TRBJ2-7; 14 bases map to TRBD2. J lost 3 bases, V lost 5 bases, and 6 bases had no gene match. Germline-derived CDR1 and CDR2 are SGHAT and FQNNGV. CDR3 length: 16 residues. The DNA for the CDR3 is TGTGCCAGCAGCCGATACGGACTAGCGGGGGGCTACGAGCAGTACTTC. It translates to CASSRYGLAGGYEQYF.

Only a few counts were recorded for this clone. The rearrangement links TRBV2 to TRBJ2-3; 11 nucleotides agree with TRBD2. The germline V gene encodes CDR1 SNHLY and CDR2 FYNNEI. With 6 bases clipped from V and 2 bases from J, the junction kept 4 bases outside the gene matches. The CDR3 spans 15 residues. The CDR3 protein is CASSLAGGPTDTQYF. The CDR3 nucleotides read TGTGCCAGCAGCTTAGCGGGAGGGCCCACAGATACGCAGTATTTT.

This clone appeared a few times. The CDR3 region has the DNA TGTGCCAGCAGCTTAGGAGGGGGCGGTGAGACCCAGTACTTC. Translated, it gives CASSLGGGGETQYF. The chain carries TRBV11-2 and TRBJ2-5; 7 nucleotides align to TRBD1. The length of the CDR3 is 14 residues. V gave up 1 base and J gave up 5 bases; unmatched junction bases: 4. The germline gives CDR1 SGHAT, CDR2 FQNNGV.

CDR3 in DNA: TGTGCCAGCAGCTTTTCGACACCGAACACTGAAGCTTTCTTT. Translation: CASSFSTPNTEAFF. V gene TRBV11-2 combines with J gene TRBJ1-1; D gene ambiguous. Trimming removed 3 bases at V and 1 base at J, with 9 bases between. The germline gives CDR1 SGHAT, CDR2 FQNNGV. The CDR3 has 14 amino acids.

The rearrangement uses TRBV18 and TRBJ2-1; D is perhaps TRBD2 (7 bases). Per germline, CDR1 KGHSH and CDR2 LQKENI. V shed 3 bases and J shed 4 bases, with 16 bases lying between them. This CDR3 comprises 16 residues. The CDR3 protein is CASSPPQGRGYNEQFF. CDR3 coding DNA: TGTGCCAGCTCACCCCCCCAGGGGAGGGGATACAATGAGCAGTTCTTC.

This clone occurred once. This rearrangement joins TRBV6-1 to TRBJ1-1, with D hard to call. The CDR3 is 14 amino acids. The V end lost 5 bases, the J end lost 0 bases, and 10 bases lay between the germline ends. Germline V CDR1 and CDR2: MNHNS, SASEGT. The CDR3, as DNA: TGTGCCAGCAGTTCGACACGGATGAACACTGAAGCTTTCTTT. Its protein is CASSSTRMNTEAFF.

This chain links TRBV11-2 with TRBJ1-4; D may be TRBD1 (5 bases). CDR1 SGHAT and CDR2 FQNNGV come from the germline V gene. The CDR3 totals 16 residues. The V gene lost 1 base and the J gene lost 3 bases, with 12 bases spanning the gap. CDR3 amino acids: CASSLGGVRANEKLFF. The CDR3 nucleotides are TGTGCCAGCAGCTTAGGGGGGGTGCGGGCTAATGAAAAACTGTTTTTT.

CDR3: CASSFGQHYGYTF. The DNA of the CDR3 is TGTGCCAGCAGCTTTGGACAGCACTATGGCTACACCTTC. This rearrangement joins TRBV7-6 to TRBJ1-2; perhaps TRBD1 as D (6 bases). Germline-derived CDR1 and CDR2 are SGHVS and FNYEAQ. The V gene lost 3 bases and the J gene lost 3 bases, with 8 bases spanning the gap. The CDR3 runs 13 residues.

This chain connects TRBV11-3 to TRBJ2-3, with 8 bases identical to TRBD1. V gave up 3 bases and J gave up 6 bases; unmatched junction bases: 2. There are 13 residues in the CDR3. Per the germline V gene, CDR1 is SGHNT and CDR2 is YENEEA. In DNA form, the CDR3 reads TGTGCCAGCAGCTTGGACAGGGCTGATACGCAGTATTTT. Translating gives CASSLDRADTQYF.

V gene TRBV2 combines with J gene TRBJ1-2, with TRBD1 matching 8 bases. V shed 4 bases, J shed 7 bases, and the junction held 8 bases outside the gene matches. From germline, CDR1 is SNHLY and CDR2 FYNNEI. There are 14 residues in the CDR3. In DNA form, the CDR3 reads TGTGCCAGCAGTGTGACAGGGGAAGGGGGTGGCTACACCTTC. This codes for CASSVTGEGGGYTF.

The rearrangement joins TRBV27 to TRBJ2-1; no definite D call. The CDR3 has 13 residues. Trimming took off 5 bases at V and 6 bases at J, with 11 bases between the two ends. Germline CDR1 MNHEY, CDR2 SMNVEV (reference sequence). The CDR3, as DNA: TGTGCCAGCAGTCCCCAGGTCTCCAATGAGCAGTTCTTC. Encoded protein: CASSPQVSNEQFF.

The V gene is TRBV4-1, the J gene TRBJ1-2; D is possibly TRBD1 (5 bases). The CDR3 extends over 19 amino acids. V lost 0 bases and J 4 bases, leaving 24 bases between the germline ends. Germline V gives CDR1 MGHRA, CDR2 YSYEKL. The CDR3 region is CASSQDRQGIGRRGYGYTF. The CDR3 region has the DNA TGCGCCAGCAGCCAAGATCGGCAGGGCATAGGCCGAAGGGGCTATGGCTACACCTTC.

V gene TRBV6-5 combines with J gene TRBJ2-7; 7 nucleotides agree with TRBD2. The CDR3 is made up of 15 amino acids. The J segment lost 5 bases and the V segment lost 6 bases, leaving 13 bases of the junction unmatched. In germline, CDR1 is MNHEY, CDR2 SVGAGI. CDR3 DNA: TGTGCCAGCAGCCGAGGCGGACTAGGAGGTAACGAGCAGTACTTC. Encoded protein: CASSRGGLGGNEQYF.

The rearrangement joins TRBV5-3 to TRBJ1-1; possibly TRBD1 for D (5 bases). TRBV5-3 is an ORF, with its function uncertain. The CDR3 totals 14 residues. With 3 bases removed from V and 5 bases from J, the gap between germline ends came to 14 bases. CDR3 DNA: TGTGCCAGAAGCTCCGGGGGAGGGGAAACTGAAGCTTTCTTT. It encodes CARSSGGGETEAFF.

This chain uses TRBV5-4 with TRBJ1-1, with D possibly matching TRBD1 (5 bases). Germline CDR1 and CDR2: SGHNT and YYREEE (reference sequence). V lost 4 bases, J lost 0 bases, and 19 bases lay in between. There are 17 residues in the CDR3. The CDR3 region has the DNA TGTGCCAGCAGCCAAGTATGGTTCGGGGGAATGAACACTGAAGCTTTCTTT. This sequence encodes CASSQVWFGGMNTEAFF. The variable domain in full, completed from reference TRBV5-4 and TRBJ1-1, reads ETGVTQSPTHLIKTRGQQVTLRCSSQSGHNTVSWYQQALGQGPQFIFQYYREEENGRGNFPPRFSGLQFPNYSSELNVNALELDDSALYLCASSQVWFGGMNTEAFFGQGTRLTVV.

In this sample, this clone turned up once. The genes are TRBV19 and TRBJ1-4; 8 nucleotides match TRBD1. The germline V gene has CDR1 LNHDA and CDR2 SQIVND (reference sequence). V gave up 6 bases and J gave up 3 bases; unmatched junction bases: 9. This CDR3 comprises 16 residues. This CDR3 reads CASSLQGVTANEKLFF. The CDR3, as DNA: TGTGCCAGTAGCTTACAGGGGGTGACGGCTAATGAAAAACTGTTTTTT.

The chain joins TRBV25-1 to TRBJ2-1; D is possibly TRBD2 (6 bases). The germline gives CDR1 MGHDK, CDR2 SYGVNS. This CDR3 region has 15 residues. The V end lost 6 bases, the J end lost 1 base, and 13 bases lay between the germline ends. CDR3 loop: CASREAGESYNEQFF. CDR3 bases: TGTGCCAGCAGAGAAGCGGGCGAATCCTACAATGAGCAGTTCTTC.

A word on this clone: The sample has other DNA sequences that encode this CDR3 too. The rearrangement uses TRBV11-2 and TRBJ1-3, with a possible D match to TRBD1 (6 bases). The V gene's germline CDR1 is SGHAT and CDR2 FQNNGV. There are 14 residues in the CDR3. V was shortened by 2 bases and J by 4 bases, with 9 bases between the two germline ends. CDR3 DNA: TGTGCCAGCAGCTTACGGGGGGCGGGAAACACCATATATTTT. As protein: CASSLRGAGNTIYF.

In its sample, this clone was seen a few times. The V gene is TRBV30, the J gene TRBJ1-4; D remains ambiguous. The CDR3 has 14 amino acids. The germline V and J ends were trimmed by 2 bases and 6 bases, with 13 bases remaining between them. The germline V gene encodes CDR1 GTSNPN and CDR2 SVGIG (reference sequence). CDR3 nucleotides: TGTGCCTGGAGTTTGAAGAATCGGGATGAAAAACTGTTTTTT. It translates to CAWSLKNRDEKLFF.

The chain has TRBV4-1 and TRBJ2-7, with D possibly matching TRBD1 (6 bases). From germline, CDR1 is MGHRA and CDR2 YSYEKL. V lost 2 bases, J lost 5 bases, and 10 bases lay in between. The CDR3 loop spans 13 amino acids. The CDR3 nucleotides read TGCGCCAGCAGCCAAAACAGGGTCGACGAGCAGTACTTC. Residues: CASSQNRVDEQYF.

V and J are TRBV19 and TRBJ2-1; tentative D call: TRBD2 (6 bases). V was clipped by 1 base and J by 6 bases, with 13 bases between them. The CDR3 extends over 15 amino acids. Germline CDR1 reads LNHDA; CDR2 reads SQIVND (reference sequence). CDR3 sequence reads: CASSIGLVLGNEQFF. The CDR3 region has the DNA TGTGCCAGTAGTATAGGACTAGTCTTGGGCAATGAGCAGTTCTTC. The variable domain in full, with the rest retrieved from reference TRBV19 and TRBJ2-1, is DGGITQSPKYLFRKEGQNVTLSCEQNLNHDAMYWYRQDPGQGLRLIYYSQIVNDFQKGDIAEGYSVSREKKESFPLTVTSAQKNPTAFYLCASSIGLVLGNEQFFGPGTRLTVL.

This chain links TRBV7-9 with TRBJ1-4, with no clear D. CDR3 length: 16 residues. Germline loops: CDR1 SEHNR, CDR2 FQNEAQ (reference sequence). The V end was cut by 5 bases, the J end by 7 bases, with 20 bases between. CDR3 sequence (DNA): TGTGCCAGCAGCCGCCGAGAGAGAACCGCGGGTGAAAAACTGTTTTTT. Its protein is CASSRRERTAGEKLFF.

The genes are TRBV7-8 and TRBJ1-2, with D maybe TRBD1 (5 bases). The CDR3 spans 15 residues. Germline CDR1 reads SGHVS; CDR2 reads FQNEAQ. Trimming removed 1 base at V and 2 bases at J, with 11 bases between. The CDR3 DNA reads TGTGCCAGCAGCTTAGGGCCGACAGCGAACTATGGCTACACCTTC. Translated: CASSLGPTANYGYTF.